The clone carrying this TCR beta chain was counted at least ten times. Amplified TCR beta CDR3 regions came from RNA transcripts. The TCR CDR3 first-round RT-PCR relied on the HTBI primer set. TCRdb redid the calling of the multiplex PCR reads with MiXCR, one entry per CDR3 protein. The profile covers 460,000 or so distinct CDR3 sequences, with over 13% appearing a single time and around a sixth taken by the ten largest. The data are from a study of T cells in Graves' hyperthyroidism and ophthalmopathy. Study overall: Prior to any treatment, at the point of initial diagnosis, peripheral blood was collected.

The germline gives CDR1 LGHDT, CDR2 YNNKEL (reference sequence). This CDR3 contains 13 residues. Trimming took off 3 bases at V and 9 bases at J, with 12 bases between the two ends. The V and J genes are TRBV3-1 and TRBJ2-1; the D gene is possibly TRBD2 (5 bases). The source is a woman aged 18-29 years with Graves' hyperthyroidism. Sequencing was performed on blood. The CDR3 DNA is TGTGCCAGCAGCCAGATGAGGGCGGGTGAGCAGTTCTTC. As protein: CASSQMRAGEQFF.